The next 20 T cell receptor beta chains were all read from a single sample in a study of human T cells and chemical hapten exposure. Noted time point: pre-sensitization, week 0. Sample treatment: therapeutic diphenylcyclopropenone sensitization with weekly scalp DPC. Each CDR3 protein is one row after TCRdb ran MiXCR on the RACE reads. The sample holds about 260,000 distinct CDR3 sequences, about 9% seen once. Sample: whole blood, taken in connection with sensitization to the hapten diphenylcyclopropenone (DPC). The receptors come from a woman between 35 and 50 years old with alopecia areata. Some clones in this sample may be carry-over from other donors' samples.

This clonotype was seen a handful of times. The chain links TRBV6-1 to TRBJ1-5; 9 nucleotides align to TRBD1. Germline values: CDR1 MNHNS, CDR2 SASEGT. This CDR3 region has 12 residues. The junction had 0 bases not matched to a gene; V was cut back by 8 bases and J by 4 bases. CDR3 in amino acids: CASGQGNQPQHF. Here the CDR3 DNA reads TGTGCCAGCGGACAGGGGAATCAGCCCCAGCATTTT.

The chain couples TRBV28 to TRBJ2-1; the match to TRBD2 covers 7 bases. Germline assignment: CDR1 MDHEN and CDR2 SYDVKM. CDR3 length: 16 amino acids. Trimming removed 2 bases from V and 2 bases from J; junction bases left unmatched: 6. CDR3 DNA: TGTGCCAGCAGTTTAATGGGCGGGAGTCCCTACAATGAGCAGTTCTTC. Translation gives CASSLMGGSPYNEQFF.

The chain recombines TRBV2 with TRBJ2-6; D gene unclear. The germline CDR1 and CDR2 sequences are SNHLY and FYNNEI. The ends were cut back, 4 bases at V and 4 bases at J, with 11 bases in the middle. The CDR3 totals 15 residues. CDR3 region: CASSAIAPGANVLTF. DNA for the CDR3: TGTGCCAGCAGTGCTATCGCCCCAGGGGCCAACGTCCTGACTTTC.

This clonotype showed up just a few times. The chain has TRBV18 and TRBJ2-2; perhaps TRBD2 as D (5 bases). The CDR3 length is 16 residues. The ends were cut back, 4 bases at V and 4 bases at J, with 16 bases in the middle. Germline CDR1 KGHSH, CDR2 LQKENI. The CDR3 reads CASSHTGVTPTGELFF. Written as DNA, the CDR3 is TGTGCCAGCTCACACACCGGGGTCACCCCCACCGGGGAGCTGTTTTTT.

CDR3 in amino acids: CATSVAPVGELFF. The CDR3 DNA is TGTGCCACCAGTGTCGCGCCGGTCGGGGAGCTGTTTTTT. This rearrangement joins TRBV24-1 to TRBJ2-2; the D is unclear. CDR1 is KGHDR, CDR2 SFDVKD, per germline. CDR3 length: 13 amino acids. Trimming stripped 5 bases from V and 7 bases from J, with 10 bases between.

This clonotype was observed a few times. The chain couples TRBV5-6 to TRBJ2-7, with 14 bases matching TRBD2. V gave up 3 bases and J gave up 2 bases; unmatched junction bases: 7. The CDR3 spans 17 residues. Germline CDR1 reads SGHDT; CDR2 reads YYEEEE. CDR3 bases: TGTGCCAGCAGCTGGTGGACTAGCGGGAGGCGGACCTACGAGCAGTACTTC. Translating it yields CASSWWTSGRRTYEQYF.

This clonotype was detected only a few times. The V and J genes are TRBV5-5 and TRBJ2-5; D is unresolved. The CDR3 length is 14 residues. V lost 1 base to trimming and J lost 4 bases, with 11 bases between them. Germline CDR1 SGHKS, CDR2 YYEKEE (reference sequence). The CDR3 sequence: CASSLRSDGETQYF. In DNA form, the CDR3 reads TGTGCCAGCAGCTTGAGGAGCGACGGAGAGACCCAGTACTTC.

This clonotype was detected a few times. The chain combines TRBV5-1 with TRBJ2-7; D gene ambiguous. Trimming removed 0 bases at V and 2 bases at J, with 9 bases between. The CDR3 has 14 residues. The germline CDR1 and CDR2 sequences are SGHRS and YFSETQ. The CDR3 reads CASSLVQNAYEQYF. The CDR3 coding sequence is TGCGCCAGCAGCTTGGTACAGAACGCCTACGAGCAGTACTTC.

This clonotype was detected a few times. The chain combines TRBV19 with TRBJ1-2; 7 bases map to TRBD1. Trimming removed 4 bases from V and 0 bases from J; junction bases left unmatched: 5. Per germline, CDR1 LNHDA and CDR2 SQIVND (reference sequence). The CDR3 contains 15 residues. The CDR3 DNA reads as TGTGCCAGTAGTACCTGGGACAGCGCTAACTATGGCTACACCTTC. Protein product: CASSTWDSANYGYTF. Complete variable domain (other parts from reference TRBV19 and TRBJ1-2): DGGITQSPKYLFRKEGQNVTLSCEQNLNHDAMYWYRQDPGQGLRLIYYSQIVNDFQKGDIAEGYSVSREKKESFPLTVTSAQKNPTAFYLCASSTWDSANYGYTFGSGTRLTVV.

This clonotype was recorded at least ten times. This chain uses TRBV7-9 with TRBJ2-5; TRBD1 or TRBD2 may be the D gene (5 bases each). The CDR3 extends over 15 amino acids. Trimming cost V 2 bases and J 2 bases, with 12 bases left between them. Germline V lookup: CDR1 SEHNR, CDR2 FQNEAQ (reference sequence). The CDR3 spells CASSLSRDLQETQYF. CDR3 nucleotide sequence: TGTGCCAGCAGCTTAAGCAGGGACCTACAAGAGACCCAGTACTTC.

This chain joins TRBV29-1 and TRBJ2-1; 10 bases align to TRBD2. CDR1 is SQVTM, CDR2 ANQGSEA, per germline. This CDR3 has 13 amino acids. Trimming removed 6 bases from V and 6 bases from J; junction bases left unmatched: 5. The CDR3 DNA reads TGCAGCGTATCCGGGACTAGCGTCAATGAGCAGTTCTTC. Translated: CSVSGTSVNEQFF.

There are a few counts of this clonotype. This chain joins TRBV7-8 and TRBJ2-3, with a weak D call TRBD2 (5 bases). V was trimmed by 6 bases and J by 5 bases, leaving 9 bases between them. The germline V gene encodes CDR1 SGHVS and CDR2 FQNEAQ. CDR3 length: 12 amino acids. This CDR3 is CASSIREDTQYF. The CDR3 coding sequence is TGTGCCAGCAGTATCCGGGAAGATACGCAGTATTTT.

This clonotype showed up just a few times. The J gene is TRBJ2-3, the V gene TRBV20-1; no firm D call. CDR1 is DFQATT and CDR2 is SNEGSKA in the germline V gene (reference sequence). This CDR3 is 14 amino acids long. V was clipped by 6 bases and J by 0 bases, with 13 bases between them. The CDR3 protein is CSASLGMSTDTQYF. The CDR3 nucleotides are TGCAGTGCGTCTTTGGGGATGAGCACAGATACGCAGTATTTT.

This clonotype was picked up a small number of times. This chain uses TRBV10-3 with TRBJ2-3; TRBD2 agrees at 11 bases. Per the germline V gene, CDR1 is ENHRY and CDR2 is SYGVKD. V trimming: 5 bases; J trimming: 3 bases; junction bases outside the gene matches: 4. CDR3 length equals 15 residues. This CDR3 reads CAISKTSGRTDTQYF. CDR3 DNA sequence: TGTGCCATCAGTAAAACTAGCGGGAGAACAGATACGCAGTATTTT.

This clonotype was picked up a small number of times. CDR3 sequence reads: CASGTSNQPQHF. Here the CDR3 DNA reads TGTGCCAGCGGGACAAGCAATCAGCCCCAGCATTTT. V usage is TRBV2 and J usage is TRBJ1-5; the D gene is possibly TRBD1 (6 bases). Trimming shortened V by 8 bases and J by 1 base, and 6 bases separated the two germline ends. Germline V gene data show CDR1 as SNHLY and CDR2 as FYNNEI. CDR3 length: 12 residues.

The chain combines TRBV4-2 with TRBJ1-5, with 10 bases identical to TRBD1. The CDR3 totals 14 residues. The germline V gene has CDR1 LGHNA and CDR2 YNFKEQ. Unmatched junction bases numbered 7, after V lost 5 bases and J lost 9 bases. The CDR3 protein is CASSEGTGVRPQHF. The CDR3 DNA is TGTGCCAGCAGCGAAGGGACAGGGGTCCGGCCCCAGCATTTT.

This chain joins TRBV6-5 and TRBJ1-2; TRBD1 is a possible D gene (5 bases). V lost 1 base and J 6 bases, leaving 12 bases between the germline ends. Germline CDR1 and CDR2: MNHEY and SVGAGI. This CDR3 contains 14 residues. CDR3 sequence: CASSYWRGEDGYTF. CDR3 in DNA: TGTGCCAGCAGTTACTGGCGGGGGGAGGATGGCTACACCTTC.

The chain carries TRBV10-3 and TRBJ2-7; 10 nucleotides align to TRBD1. V lost 10 bases, J lost 4 bases, and 13 bases stayed unmatched. The germline CDR1 and CDR2 sequences are ENHRY and SYGVKD. The CDR3 is 15 amino acids. The CDR3 reads CATMFATGGFYEQYF. For the CDR3, the DNA is TGTGCCACCATGTTCGCGACAGGGGGCTTTTACGAGCAGTACTTC.

This clonotype was detected a few times. The chain has TRBV24-1 and TRBJ2-1, with unresolved D. CDR1 KGHDR and CDR2 SFDVKD come from the germline V gene. This CDR3 spans 12 amino acids. Trimming removed 2 bases from V and 8 bases from J, with 6 bases in between. As DNA, the CDR3 is TGTGCCACCAGTGATTCGGGCGATGAGCAGTTCTTC. Its protein product is CATSDSGDEQFF.

This clonotype appeared a few times. The V gene is TRBV10-3, the J gene TRBJ1-6, with no clear D. The germline CDR1 and CDR2 sequences are ENHRY and SYGVKD. This CDR3 has 15 amino acids. V lost 3 bases and J lost 12, with 18 bases in between. In DNA form, the CDR3 reads TGTGCCATCAGTGATAGCCTCGCAGGCCCAAGACCCCTCCACTTT. It yields the protein CAISDSLAGPRPLHF.